These T cell receptor beta chains were read from a single sample in a study of PD-1 blockade in classical Hodgkin lymphoma. TCRdb's table, derived via immunoSEQ multiplex PCR, lists solely in-frame clones and lacks some. Of some 10,000 clones detected, more than 75% appear once; the ten largest clones hold 30% to 45%. The specimen was CD8+ T cells from blood, collected before the fourth cycle of nivolumab. The receptors derive from a human donor with classical Hodgkin lymphoma. The donor label of this sample is uncertain. CDR3s include the opening cysteine and the closing phenylalanine or tryptophan.

V	J	CDR3
TRBV7-9	TRBJ2-1	CASSTTRGRTYNEQFF
TRBV5-8	TRBJ2-2	CASSLGPWETGELFF
TRBV6-5	TRBJ1-1	CASSYPQGTEAFF
TRBV2	TRBJ2-1	CASSSTGTSFNEQFF
TRBV5-6	TRBJ2-5	CASSLPGGETQYF
TRBV7-9	TRBJ2-1	CASSSPGSPRTYNEQFF
TRBV6-5	TRBJ1-2	CASRQGGYTF
TRBV4-1	TRBJ2-7	CASSQAPTGRHEQYF
TRBV28	TRBJ2-1	CASSLGGNYNEQFF
TRBV19	TRBJ2-1	CASSIGRNNEQFF
TRBV6-5	TRBJ1-2	CASSGDSLGYTF
TRBV5-6	TRBJ2-1	CASSLGLAGYNEQFF
TRBV7-8	TRBJ1-1	CASSLYSHQDTEAFF
TRBV7-6	TRBJ1-1	CASSLGTGEDTEAFF
TRBV2	TRBJ1-5	CASSGAYFQPQHF
TRBV27	TRBJ2-7	CASSLSPTGDEQYF
TRBV27	TRBJ2-1	CASSYSGPREQFF
TRBV2	TRBJ2-1	CASSENLAGVLNEQFF
TRBV2	TRBJ1-1	CASSDWVDTEAFF
TRBV6-6	TRBJ1-5	CASSPIQGNSNQPQHF
TRBV25-1	TRBJ1-2	CASSEFAGVDGYTF
TRBV28	TRBJ2-7	CASRVPVRGEQYF
TRBV2	TRBJ1-2	CATPGGGYTF
TRBV7-2	TRBJ1-1	CASSLITEAFF
TRBV6-4	TRBJ2-1	CASSDTASRSYNEQFF
TRBV7-8	TRBJ1-3	CASSHPVGTGRFSGNTIYF
TRBV4-1	TRBJ2-1	CASSPSPLATGGSYNEQFF
TRBV5-4	TRBJ2-3	CASSFLGGPTDTQYF
TRBV29-1	TRBJ2-1	CSVEEGLAGGPGNEQFF